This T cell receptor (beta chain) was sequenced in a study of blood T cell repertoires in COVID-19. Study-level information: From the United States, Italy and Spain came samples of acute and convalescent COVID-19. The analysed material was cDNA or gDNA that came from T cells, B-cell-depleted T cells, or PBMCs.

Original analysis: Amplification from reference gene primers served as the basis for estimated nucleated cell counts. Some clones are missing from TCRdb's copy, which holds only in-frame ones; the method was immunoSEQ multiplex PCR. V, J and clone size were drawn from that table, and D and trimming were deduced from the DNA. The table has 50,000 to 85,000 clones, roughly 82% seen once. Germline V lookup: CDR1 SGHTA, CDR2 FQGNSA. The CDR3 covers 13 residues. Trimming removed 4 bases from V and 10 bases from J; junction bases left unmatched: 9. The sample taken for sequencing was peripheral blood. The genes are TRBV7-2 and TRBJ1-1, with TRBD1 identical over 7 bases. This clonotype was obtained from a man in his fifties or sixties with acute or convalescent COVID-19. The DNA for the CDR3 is TGTGCCAGCAGCTCACAACAGGGGTTGGGAGCTTTCTTT. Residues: CASSSQQGLGAFF.